Following are 26 T cell receptor beta chains from one sample sequenced in a study of T cell changes during pregnancy in multiple sclerosis. Method: immunoSEQ multiplex PCR; TCRdb's copy keeps in-frame clones and lacks some. In the table there are 32,000 or so clones, roughly 89% of which are singletons. The starting material was CD8+ T cells from peripheral blood mononuclear cells, obtained in the first trimester of pregnancy. These TCRs come from a female donor with multiple sclerosis, enrolled in a pregnancy study.

The chain has TRBV9 and TRBJ2-3, with 7 positions matching TRBD1. V was pared by 0 bases and J by 6 bases, with 1 base of the junction left unmatched. Germline assignment: CDR1 SGDLS and CDR2 YYNGEE. The CDR3 has 13 residues. Here the CDR3 DNA reads TGTGCCAGCAGCGTAGAGGGGGCCGATACGCAGTATTTT. It is translated as CASSVEGADTQYF.

The V and J genes are TRBV2 and TRBJ2-5, with 7 positions matching TRBD1. The CDR3 has 15 residues. Per the germline V gene, CDR1 is SNHLY and CDR2 is FYNNEI. J lost 2 bases, V lost 6 bases, and 9 bases had no gene match. The CDR3 DNA reads TGTGCCAGCAGCCTTTACAGGGGTGGTCAAGAGACCCAGTACTTC. This translates into CASSLYRGGQETQYF. The full variable domain, its missing parts supplied by reference TRBV2 and TRBJ2-5, is EPEVTQTPSHQVTQMGQEVILRCVPISNHLYFYWYRQILGQKVEFLVSFYNNEISEKSEIFDDQFSVERPDGSNFTLKIRSTKLEDSAMYFCASSLYRGGQETQYFGPGTRLLVL.

The chain couples TRBV5-4 to TRBJ1-1; 8 nucleotides align to TRBD1. The V and J ends lost 3 bases and 7 bases, in that order; junction bases with no gene match: 8. The CDR3 has 14 residues. Germline V CDR1 and CDR2: SGHNT, YYREEE (reference sequence). The CDR3 spells CASSWGLGTGEAFF. The CDR3 nucleotides are TGTGCCAGCAGCTGGGGGTTAGGGACAGGTGAAGCTTTCTTT.

DNA of the CDR3: TGTGCCAGTAGTATTGAGGCAGGAGCGGGTTACGAGCAGTACTTC. Residues: CASSIEAGAGYEQYF. The chain is built from TRBV19 and TRBJ2-7; TRBD2 is a possible D gene (6 bases). Per germline, CDR1 LNHDA and CDR2 SQIVND (reference sequence). This CDR3 contains 15 residues. V lost 3 bases, J lost 4 bases, and 16 bases lay in between.

The chain employs TRBV7-2 and TRBJ2-2; 12 bases align to TRBD2. The CDR3 consists of 16 residues. The germline V gene encodes CDR1 SGHTA and CDR2 FQGNSA. The junction had 7 bases not matched to a gene; V was cut back by 6 bases and J by 5 bases. CDR3 coding DNA: TGTGCCAGCAGATCTAGCGGGAGGGCAGAGACCGGGGAGCTGTTTTTT. The encoded protein is CASRSSGRAETGELFF.

This chain joins TRBV5-4 and TRBJ2-1; 8 bases are a match to TRBD2. With V trimmed by 4 bases and J by 5 bases, 8 bases remained unmatched. Germline CDR1 is SGHNT and CDR2 is YYREEE (reference sequence). The CDR3 consists of 15 residues. CDR3 nucleotide sequence: TGTGCCAGCAGCAAACGGGAGGGCCTTGACAATGAGCAGTTCTTC. It translates to CASSKREGLDNEQFF.

The table lists this clone with a few counts. The rearrangement uses TRBV2 and TRBJ2-1, with D possibly being TRBD1 (7 bases). There are 17 residues in the CDR3. Looked up from germline, CDR1 is SNHLY and CDR2 is FYNNEI. Trimming cost V 3 bases and J 6 bases, with 21 bases left between them. The CDR3, as DNA: TGTGCCAGCAGTGAGTACCGCGACAGGGACTCCGGCAATGAGCAGTTCTTC. Its translation is CASSEYRDRDSGNEQFF.

This chain's CDR3 is CASSDEGTHQPQHF. The CDR3 region has the DNA TGTGCCAGCAGTGATGAGGGTACCCATCAGCCCCAGCATTTT. The chain uses TRBV6-1 and TRBJ1-5; D is uncertain. The CDR3 covers 14 residues. V was cut by 3 bases and J by 5 bases, with 11 bases left in between. CDR1 and CDR2 (germline): MNHNS, SASEGT.

The chain couples TRBV2 to TRBJ1-2, with TRBD1 as a possible D gene (6 bases). The V gene lost 7 bases and the J gene lost 5 bases, with 14 bases spanning the gap. Germline CDR1 is SNHLY and CDR2 is FYNNEI. The CDR3 extends over 13 amino acids. The CDR3 loop is CASNSRDTYGYTF. CDR3 in DNA: TGTGCCAGCAACTCCCGGGACACTTATGGCTACACCTTC.

The sample holds one count of this clone. J is TRBJ2-1 and V is TRBV27, with D perhaps matching TRBD1 (5 bases). The CDR3 is made up of 14 amino acids. From germline, CDR1 is MNHEY and CDR2 SMNVEV (reference sequence). V lost 6 bases and J lost 8, with 17 bases in between. The CDR3 sequence is CASRPRPGLDEQFF. The DNA of the CDR3 is TGTGCCAGCAGACCAAGGCCAGGGTTAGATGAGCAGTTCTTC.

The rearrangement links TRBV9 to TRBJ2-5, with D perhaps TRBD1 (6 bases). The germline CDR1 and CDR2 sequences are SGDLS and YYNGEE. The CDR3 has 14 residues. Between the trimmed V and J ends, which lost 4 bases and 5 bases, there was a span of 15 bases. CDR3 sequence (DNA): TGTGCCAGCAGCCAATTCAGGGGTTGGGAGACCCAGTACTTC. This codes for CASSQFRGWETQYF.

V usage is TRBV27 and J usage is TRBJ2-5; D gene uncertain. CDR1 is MNHEY, CDR2 SMNVEV, per germline (reference sequence). V lost 3 bases and J 4 bases, leaving 9 bases between the germline ends. CDR3 length equals 13 residues. CDR3 amino acids: CASSFAISETQYF. In DNA form, the CDR3 reads TGTGCCAGCAGTTTCGCGATTTCAGAGACCCAGTACTTC.

V and J are TRBV6-6 and TRBJ2-7, with 12 bases aligning to TRBD2. After removal of 6 bases from V and 0 bases from J, the junction contained 3 bases not matched to a gene. The V gene's germline CDR1 is MNHNY and CDR2 SVGAGI (reference sequence). This CDR3 has 15 residues. CDR3 amino acids: CASRLAGGPSYEQYF. As DNA, the CDR3 is TGTGCCAGCAGGCTAGCGGGAGGGCCCTCCTACGAGCAGTACTTC.

The chain has TRBV5-1 and TRBJ2-3; 9 bases agree with TRBD2. The ends lost 0 bases at V and 6 bases at J; junction bases unmatched: 8. There are 16 residues in the CDR3. Germline CDR1 SGHRS, CDR2 YFSETQ. The CDR3 region has the DNA TGCGCCAGCAGCTTGGCTGGGCGGGAGGGCCTGGATACGCAGTATTTT. It encodes CASSLAGREGLDTQYF.

The CDR3 DNA reads as TGTGCCAGCGGGGACAGCACCGGCTCTGGGGCCAACGTCCTGACTTTC. Its protein product is CASGDSTGSGANVLTF. The chain joins TRBV6-4 to TRBJ2-6; 7 nucleotides align to TRBD1. CDR1 MRHNA and CDR2 SNTAGT come from the germline V gene. The CDR3 consists of 16 residues. V lost 8 bases to trimming and J lost 0 bases; unmatched junction nucleotides: 7.

The genes are TRBV9 and TRBJ2-1, with TRBD2 identical over 10 bases. Germline assignment: CDR1 SGDLS and CDR2 YYNGEE. CDR3 length: 15 amino acids. V dropped 3 bases and J dropped 0; count of bases not matched to a gene: 0. The CDR3: CASSASGSSYNEQFF. The CDR3 bases are TGTGCCAGCAGCGCTAGCGGGAGCTCCTACAATGAGCAGTTCTTC.

This chain joins TRBV4-1 and TRBJ2-1, with D possibly being TRBD2 (5 bases). Trimming cost V 1 base and J 4 bases, with 11 bases left between them. Germline V gene data show CDR1 as MGHRA and CDR2 as YSYEKL. The CDR3 totals 15 residues. CDR3 protein: CASSQAPPGYNEQFF. As DNA, the CDR3 is TGCGCCAGCAGCCAAGCTCCGCCGGGGTACAATGAGCAGTTCTTC.

The rearrangement links TRBV7-6 to TRBJ1-3, with D hard to call. The CDR3 spans 14 residues. Germline V gives CDR1 SGHVS, CDR2 FNYEAQ. The V gene lost 5 bases and the J gene lost 1 base, with 9 bases spanning the gap. CDR3 loop: CASSPRRSGNTIYF. DNA for the CDR3: TGTGCCAGCAGCCCCCGCAGGTCTGGAAACACCATATATTTT. Based on the CDR3 plus reference TRBV7-6 and TRBJ1-3, the full variable domain is GAGVSQSPRYKVTKRGQDVALRCDPISGHVSLYWYRQALGQGPEFLTYFNYEAQQDKSGLPNDRFSAERPEGSISTLTIQRTEQRDSAMYRCASSPRRSGNTIYFGEGSWLTVV.

The rearrangement joins TRBV30 to TRBJ2-3; the D gene is possibly TRBD2 (5 bases). The V gene's germline CDR1 is GTSNPN and CDR2 SVGIG (reference sequence). The V end lost 0 bases, the J end lost 8 bases, and 15 bases lay between the germline ends. The CDR3 runs to 14 residues. CDR3 DNA: TGTGCCTGGAGTGTAGGAGGCATTCGGGGTACGCAGTATTTT. This translates into CAWSVGGIRGTQYF.

V usage is TRBV5-1 and J usage is TRBJ1-6; no reliable D call. The V and J ends lost 0 bases and 6 bases respectively, with 10 bases between them. Germline V gene sequence: CDR1 SGHRS, CDR2 YFSETQ. The CDR3 has 15 residues. CDR3: CASSLANGFNSPLHF. The CDR3 coding sequence is TGCGCCAGCAGCTTGGCCAACGGGTTTAATTCACCCCTCCACTTT.

V gene TRBV5-1 combines with J gene TRBJ2-2, with 9 bases identical to TRBD1. In germline, CDR1 is SGHRS, CDR2 YFSETQ. The CDR3 runs to 16 residues. The junction had 7 bases not matched to a gene; V was cut back by 4 bases and J by 3 bases. CDR3 sequence reads: CASSRRDRADTGELFF. The DNA for the CDR3 is TGCGCCAGCAGCCGCCGGGACAGGGCGGACACCGGGGAGCTGTTTTTT.

V is TRBV27 and J is TRBJ2-7; 7 bases line up with TRBD1. The J segment lost 0 bases and the V segment lost 5 bases, leaving 10 bases of the junction unmatched. CDR1 is MNHEY, CDR2 SMNVEV, per germline (reference sequence). The CDR3 is 16 residues long. CDR3 amino acids: CASSVSTGTASYEQYF. The DNA of the CDR3 is TGTGCCAGCAGTGTCTCTACCGGGACAGCCTCCTACGAGCAGTACTTC.

This clone was observed a single time. V is TRBV7-8 and J is TRBJ2-5; D perhaps matches TRBD2 (7 bases). Germline loops: CDR1 SGHVS, CDR2 FQNEAQ. V was pared by 7 bases and J by 2 bases, with 26 bases between. This CDR3 region has 18 residues. CDR3: CASTAGLGGGLMQETQYF. The DNA of the CDR3 is TGTGCCAGCACCGCTGGGCTTGGGGGGGGGCTAATGCAAGAGACCCAGTACTTC.

The chain links TRBV5-6 to TRBJ1-4; no clear D gene. The V gene's germline CDR1 is SGHDT and CDR2 YYEEEE. The CDR3 has 18 residues. V lost 4 bases, J lost 2 bases, and 21 bases lay in between. CDR3 nucleotides: TGTGCCAGCAGCGAGCTTTTTCGTCTAGAGGCGACTAATGAAAAACTGTTTTTT. Translation: CASSELFRLEATNEKLFF. Variable domain in full (rest from reference TRBV5-6 and TRBJ1-4): DAGVTQSPTHLIKTRGQQVTLRCSPKSGHDTVSWYQQALGQGPQFIFQYYEEEERQRGNFPDRFSGHQFPNYSSELNVNALLLGDSALYLCASSELFRLEATNEKLFFGSGTQLSVL.

The chain combines TRBV27 with TRBJ1-2; D remains unclear. The CDR3 has 12 amino acids. V lost 6 bases and J 3 bases, leaving 8 bases between the germline ends. CDR1 and CDR2 from the germline V gene are MNHEY and SMNVEV (reference sequence). The CDR3 loop is CASRGSDYGYTF. In DNA form, the CDR3 reads TGTGCCAGCAGGGGCTCGGACTATGGCTACACCTTC.

The chain links TRBV7-2 to TRBJ2-5, with TRBD2 matching 7 bases. V lost 2 bases, J lost 7 bases, and 10 bases stayed unmatched. This CDR3 comprises 15 residues. The V gene's germline CDR1 is SGHTA and CDR2 FQGNSA. CDR3 DNA: TGTGCCAGCAGCTTATACCGTCTCGGGGGGAGGACCCAGTACTTC. As protein: CASSLYRLGGRTQYF. Looking up the rest from reference TRBV7-2 and TRBJ2-5 gives the full variable domain: GAGVSQSPSNKVTEKGKDVELRCDPISGHTALYWYRQSLGQGLEFLIYFQGNSAPDKSGLPSDRFSAERTGGSVSTLTIQRTQQEDSAVYLCASSLYRLGGRTQYFGPGTRLLVL.